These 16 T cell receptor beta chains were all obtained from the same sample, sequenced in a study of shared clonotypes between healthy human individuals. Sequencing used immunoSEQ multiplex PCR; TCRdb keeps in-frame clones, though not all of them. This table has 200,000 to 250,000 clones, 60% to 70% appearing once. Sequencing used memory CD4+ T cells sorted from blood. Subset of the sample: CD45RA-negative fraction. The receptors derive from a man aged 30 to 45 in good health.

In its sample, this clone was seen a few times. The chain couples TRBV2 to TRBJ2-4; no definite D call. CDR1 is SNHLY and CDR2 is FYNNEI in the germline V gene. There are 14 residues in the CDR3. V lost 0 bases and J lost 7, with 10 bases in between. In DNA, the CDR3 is TGTGCCAGCAGTGAAGCGCTTTCTACTAACATTCAGTACTTC. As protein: CASSEALSTNIQYF.

CDR3 DNA sequence: TGTGCCAGCAGGGGCAGGCGAAATGAAAAACTGTTTTTT. It codes for CASRGRRNEKLFF. The V gene is TRBV6-1, the J gene TRBJ1-4, with unresolved D. CDR1 MNHNS and CDR2 SASEGT come from the germline V gene. Trimming cost V 6 bases and J 5 bases, with 10 bases left between them. The CDR3 is 13 amino acids.

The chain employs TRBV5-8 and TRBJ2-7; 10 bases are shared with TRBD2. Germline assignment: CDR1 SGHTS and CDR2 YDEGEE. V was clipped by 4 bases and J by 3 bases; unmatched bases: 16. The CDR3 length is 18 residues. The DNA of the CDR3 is TGTGCCAGCAGCCCCCTCAGCGGGAGGGCTCTCTCCTACTACGAGCAGTACTTC. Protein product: CASSPLSGRALSYYEQYF.

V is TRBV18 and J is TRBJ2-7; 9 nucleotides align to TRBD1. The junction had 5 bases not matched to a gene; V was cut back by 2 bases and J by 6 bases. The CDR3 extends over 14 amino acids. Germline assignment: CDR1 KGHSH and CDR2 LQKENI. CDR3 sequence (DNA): TGTGCCAGCTCACCAAAGGGACAGGGTCGCGAGCAGTACTTC. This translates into CASSPKGQGREQYF.

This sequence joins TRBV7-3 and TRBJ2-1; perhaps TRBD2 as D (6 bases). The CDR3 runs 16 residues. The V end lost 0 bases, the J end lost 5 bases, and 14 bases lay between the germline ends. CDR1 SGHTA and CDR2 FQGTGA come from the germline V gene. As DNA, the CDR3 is TGTGCCAGCAGCTTAACGTGGGGGACTGGGAACAATGAGCAGTTCTTC. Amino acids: CASSLTWGTGNNEQFF.

This CDR3 reads CATSGTDYEQYF. The CDR3 DNA follows: TGTGCCACATCCGGGACAGACTACGAGCAGTACTTC. The chain uses TRBV10-3 and TRBJ2-7; 7 nucleotides agree with TRBD1. Trimming took 10 bases from V and 3 from J; bases not matched to a gene: 6. Germline V gives CDR1 ENHRY, CDR2 SYGVKD. CDR3 length equals 12 residues.

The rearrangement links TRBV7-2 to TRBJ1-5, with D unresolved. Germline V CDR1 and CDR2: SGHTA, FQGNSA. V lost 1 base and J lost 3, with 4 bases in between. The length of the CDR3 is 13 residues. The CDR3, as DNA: TGTGCCAGCAGCTTAGTATACAATCAGCCCCAGCATTTT. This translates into CASSLVYNQPQHF.

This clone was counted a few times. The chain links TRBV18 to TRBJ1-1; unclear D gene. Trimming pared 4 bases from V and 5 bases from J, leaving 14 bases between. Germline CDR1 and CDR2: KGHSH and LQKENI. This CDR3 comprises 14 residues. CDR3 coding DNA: TGTGCCAGCTCACAGGCGGCAGGTACTACTGAAGCTTTCTTT. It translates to CASSQAAGTTEAFF.

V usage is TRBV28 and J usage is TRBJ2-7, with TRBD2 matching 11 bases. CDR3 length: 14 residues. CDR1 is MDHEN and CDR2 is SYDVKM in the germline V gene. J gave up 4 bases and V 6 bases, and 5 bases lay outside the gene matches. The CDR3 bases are TGTGCCAGCAGAACTAGCGGGAGCAGTTACGAGCAGTACTTC. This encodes CASRTSGSSYEQYF.

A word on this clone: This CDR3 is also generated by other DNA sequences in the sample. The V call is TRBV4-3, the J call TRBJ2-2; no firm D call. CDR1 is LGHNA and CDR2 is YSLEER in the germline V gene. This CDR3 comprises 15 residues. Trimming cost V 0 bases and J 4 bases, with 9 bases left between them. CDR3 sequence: CASSQDPRSTGELFF. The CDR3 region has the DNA TGCGCCAGCAGCCAAGACCCCCGAAGCACCGGGGAGCTGTTTTTT.

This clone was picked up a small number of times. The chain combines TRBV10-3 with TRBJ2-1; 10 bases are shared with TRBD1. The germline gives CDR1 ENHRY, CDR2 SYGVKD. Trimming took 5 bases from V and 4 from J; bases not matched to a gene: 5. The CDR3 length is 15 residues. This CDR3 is CAISTGTGVYNEQFF. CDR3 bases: TGTGCCATCAGTACCGGGACAGGGGTGTACAATGAGCAGTTCTTC.

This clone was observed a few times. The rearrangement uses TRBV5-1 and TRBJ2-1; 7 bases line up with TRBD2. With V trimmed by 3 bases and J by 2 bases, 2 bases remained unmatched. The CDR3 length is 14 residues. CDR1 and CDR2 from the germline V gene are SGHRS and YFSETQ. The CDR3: CASSSSGTYNEQFF. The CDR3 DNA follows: TGCGCCAGCAGCTCAAGCGGGACCTACAATGAGCAGTTCTTC.

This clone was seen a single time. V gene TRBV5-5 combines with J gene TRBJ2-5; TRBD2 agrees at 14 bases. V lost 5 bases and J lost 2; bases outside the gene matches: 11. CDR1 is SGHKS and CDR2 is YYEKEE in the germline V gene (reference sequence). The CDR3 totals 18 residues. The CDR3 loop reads CASSLGTSGSGRQETQYF. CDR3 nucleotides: TGTGCCAGCAGTCTCGGGACTAGCGGGAGCGGTCGGCAAGAGACCCAGTACTTC.

CDR3 sequence (DNA): TGCGCCAGCAGCTTTGGGGGCTTAAGAGATACGCAGTATTTT. It encodes CASSFGGLRDTQYF. The J gene is TRBJ2-3, the V gene TRBV5-1, with D possibly TRBD1 on 6 matching bases. The germline V gene encodes CDR1 SGHRS and CDR2 YFSETQ. The germline V and J ends were trimmed by 2 bases and 5 bases, with 12 bases remaining between them. This CDR3 has 14 amino acids.

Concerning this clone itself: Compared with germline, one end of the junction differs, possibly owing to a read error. CDR3 coding DNA: TGTGCCAGCAGTTTTGGGGGACAACAGAACTTC. Its protein is CASSFGGQQNF. V usage is TRBV6-6 and J usage is TRBJ2-7; D perhaps matches TRBD1 (6 bases). Germline V gene data show CDR1 as MNHNY and CDR2 as SVGAGI (reference sequence). This CDR3 is 11 amino acids long.

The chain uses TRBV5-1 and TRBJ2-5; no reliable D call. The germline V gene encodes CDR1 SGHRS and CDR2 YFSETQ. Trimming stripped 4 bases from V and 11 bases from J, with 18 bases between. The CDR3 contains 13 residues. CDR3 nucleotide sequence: TGCGCCAGCAGCGACCGGGTCAGCGCTTTTCAGTACTTC. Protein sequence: CASSDRVSAFQYF.